These 27 T cell receptor beta chains were sequenced from one sample in a study of cytomegalovirus exposure and HLA in healthy donors. The PCR had 60 Vbeta and 13 Jbeta primers. The assay was immunoSEQ multiplex PCR, and TCRdb's table has in-frame clones only and misses some. The sample yields roughly 170,000 clones, 65% to 85% seen once. Input material: PBMCs. Every receptor here comes from a woman aged 18-29 years in good health and CMV-seronegative.

The gene calls are TRBV7-9 and TRBJ2-7; D may be TRBD1 (6 bases). Trimming cost V 5 bases and J 2 bases, with 13 bases left between them. The germline CDR1 and CDR2 sequences are SEHNR and FQNEAQ (reference sequence). CDR3 length equals 14 residues. The CDR3 spells CASSPQSGAYEQYF. CDR3 bases: TGTGCCAGCAGCCCTCAGTCAGGGGCCTACGAGCAGTACTTC. The full variable domain, in which reference TRBV7-9 and TRBJ2-7 provide the parts outside the CDR3, is DTGVSQNPRHKITKRGQNVTFRCDPISEHNRLYWYRQTLGQGPEFLTYFQNEAQLEKSRLLSDRFSAERPKGSFSTLEIQRTEQGDSAMYLCASSPQSGAYEQYFGPGTRLTVT.

The V gene is TRBV27, the J gene TRBJ2-7; 9 bases are shared with TRBD1. Losses at the gene ends were 5 bases for V and 5 bases for J; bases not matched to a gene: 16. The CDR3 contains 17 residues. Germline V gene lookup returns CDR1 MNHEY and CDR2 SMNVEV (reference sequence). As DNA, the CDR3 is TGTGCCAGCAGTCCATTATCCCAATCGGGACAGGGTAACGAGCAGTACTTC. It encodes CASSPLSQSGQGNEQYF.

This sequence joins TRBV5-4 and TRBJ1-2; D unclear. The CDR3 covers 14 residues. The V end lost 0 bases, the J end lost 9 bases, and 15 bases lay between the germline ends. CDR1 is SGHNT, CDR2 YYREEE, per germline (reference sequence). The CDR3 protein is CASSLVESVASYTF. The DNA for the CDR3 is TGTGCCAGCAGCTTGGTGGAGTCCGTTGCTAGCTACACCTTC.

The V gene is TRBV5-1, the J gene TRBJ2-7; D is perhaps TRBD2 (5 bases). Germline assignment: CDR1 SGHRS and CDR2 YFSETQ. Trimming took off 4 bases at V and 1 base at J, with 15 bases between the two ends. The CDR3 runs 15 residues. CDR3 residues: CASSLSAKSSYEQYF. CDR3 bases: TGCGCCAGCAGCCTTAGCGCGAAGTCGTCCTACGAGCAGTACTTC.

V usage is TRBV5-4 and J usage is TRBJ2-3, with TRBD2 matching 7 bases. This CDR3 comprises 17 residues. Trimming took 2 bases from V and 4 from J; bases not matched to a gene: 13. Germline CDR1 reads SGHNT; CDR2 reads YYREEE (reference sequence). The CDR3 protein is CASSFFAGARSADTQYF. DNA for the CDR3: TGTGCCAGCAGCTTTTTTGCGGGAGCGAGGAGTGCAGATACGCAGTATTTT.

The chain is built from TRBV28 and TRBJ2-2, with 9 bases matching TRBD2. With 1 base clipped from V and 4 bases from J, the junction kept 4 bases outside the gene matches. CDR3 length equals 16 residues. CDR1 and CDR2 from the germline V gene are MDHEN and SYDVKM. In DNA, the CDR3 is TGTGCCAGCAGTTTATTATTAGCGGGAGCCACCGGGGAGCTGTTTTTT. Its protein product is CASSLLLAGATGELFF.

The rearrangement links TRBV7-8 to TRBJ2-1; possibly TRBD2 for D (6 bases). Trimming took off 3 bases at V and 5 bases at J, with 11 bases between the two ends. There are 14 residues in the CDR3. Germline CDR1 and CDR2: SGHVS and FQNEAQ. CDR3 loop: CASSFSAGHNEQFF. CDR3 coding DNA: TGTGCCAGCAGCTTTTCGGCGGGGCACAATGAGCAGTTCTTC.

Points on this clone: At one end, the junction sequence differs from germline, possibly due to a read error. V usage is TRBV7-9 and J usage is TRBJ2-1, with TRBD1 matching 7 bases. CDR1 is SEHNR, CDR2 FQNEAQ, per germline (reference sequence). The CDR3 spans 15 residues. The CDR3 DNA sequence: TGTTCCAGCAGCCCCGCAGGGGGACCGTACAATGAGCAGTTCTTC. This encodes CSSSPAGGPYNEQFF.

V usage is TRBV7-9 and J usage is TRBJ2-1, with TRBD2 identical over 8 bases. Germline V gene sequence: CDR1 SEHNR, CDR2 FQNEAQ (reference sequence). V gave up 5 bases and J gave up 0 bases; unmatched junction bases: 6. CDR3 length equals 16 residues. The CDR3 DNA is TGTGCCAGCAGCCATCGAGCGGGGGACTCCTACAATGAGCAGTTCTTC. Protein: CASSHRAGDSYNEQFF.

This clone was seen just once. The V gene is TRBV30, the J gene TRBJ1-5; weak D call: TRBD1 (6 bases). V was trimmed by 7 bases and J by 7 bases, leaving 17 bases between them. CDR3 length: 13 amino acids. CDR1 is GTSNPN and CDR2 is SVGIG in the germline V gene (reference sequence). Here the CDR3 DNA reads TGTGCCTCTTCGGGGGGCGAAATACAGCCCCAGCATTTT. Residues: CASSGGEIQPQHF.

This clone has a single count. This sequence joins TRBV6-6 and TRBJ2-7; 7 positions match TRBD1. V dropped 5 bases and J dropped 0; count of bases not matched to a gene: 7. CDR3 length equals 15 residues. Germline V CDR1 and CDR2: MNHNY, SVGAGI (reference sequence). Here the CDR3 DNA reads TGTGCCAGCAGTCAAACCGGGACAGACTCCTACGAGCAGTACTTC. Encoded protein: CASSQTGTDSYEQYF.

This chain joins TRBV7-2 and TRBJ2-7; 8 bases are shared with TRBD2. There are 14 residues in the CDR3. Looked up from germline, CDR1 is SGHTA and CDR2 is FQGNSA. V shed 1 base and J 3 bases; nucleotides not matched to a gene: 2. This chain's CDR3 is CASSLDSGNYEQYF. The DNA for the CDR3 is TGTGCCAGCAGCTTAGATAGCGGGAACTACGAGCAGTACTTC. The variable domain in full, with the rest retrieved from reference TRBV7-2 and TRBJ2-7, is GAGVSQSPSNKVTEKGKDVELRCDPISGHTALYWYRQSLGQGLEFLIYFQGNSAPDKSGLPSDRFSAERTGGSVSTLTIQRTQQEDSAVYLCASSLDSGNYEQYFGPGTRLTVT.

This chain joins TRBV2 and TRBJ2-1; unclear D gene. V was clipped by 7 bases and J by 8 bases, with 15 bases between them. Germline lookup yields CDR1 SNHLY and CDR2 FYNNEI. The CDR3 runs 13 residues. The CDR3 region has the DNA TGTGCCAGCAACAGAAACCAAGGCTATGAGCAGTTCTTC. It is translated as CASNRNQGYEQFF.

The rearrangement uses TRBV18 and TRBJ2-5; the match to TRBD1 covers 9 bases. The junction had 5 bases not matched to a gene; V was cut back by 2 bases and J by 1 base. There are 16 residues in the CDR3. Germline CDR1 reads KGHSH; CDR2 reads LQKENI. The CDR3 DNA is TGTGCCAGCTCACCATTACAGGGGGCGGGCCAAGAGACCCAGTACTTC. Residues: CASSPLQGAGQETQYF.

The chain is built from TRBV6-5 and TRBJ2-1; the match to TRBD2 covers 10 bases. Germline assignment: CDR1 MNHEY and CDR2 SVGAGI. The CDR3 has 15 amino acids. V trimming: 7 bases; J trimming: 5 bases; junction bases outside the gene matches: 8. CDR3 sequence reads: CASTGGTSENNEQFF. CDR3 in DNA: TGTGCCAGCACCGGGGGGACTAGCGAGAACAATGAGCAGTTCTTC.

This clone appeared once. The chain joins TRBV7-6 to TRBJ1-2; possible D gene TRBD1, 5 bases. The ends were cut back, 0 bases at V and 4 bases at J, with 15 bases in the middle. This CDR3 comprises 16 residues. Germline V CDR1 and CDR2: SGHVS, FNYEAQ. For the CDR3, the DNA is TGTGCCAGCAGCTTAGCGCTTGGGGGGGATCCCTATGGCTACACCTTC. It is translated as CASSLALGGDPYGYTF.

On this clone itself: Other DNA variants within this sample encode the same CDR3. The rearrangement uses TRBV5-1 and TRBJ2-3; no clear D. V lost 5 bases and J lost 1, with 5 bases in between. Germline loops: CDR1 SGHRS, CDR2 YFSETQ. This CDR3 contains 12 residues. CDR3 protein: CASSPGTDTQYF. The CDR3, as DNA: TGCGCCAGCAGTCCCGGCACAGATACGCAGTATTTT. Full variable domain (missing parts from reference TRBV5-1 and TRBJ2-3): KAGVTQTPRYLIKTRGQQVTLSCSPISGHRSVSWYQQTPGQGLQFLFEYFSETQRNKGNFPGRFSGRQFSNSRSEMNVSTLELGDSALYLCASSPGTDTQYFGPGTRLTVL.

The genes are TRBV7-2 and TRBJ1-3, with D unresolved. The germline V and J ends were trimmed by 5 bases and 7 bases, with 12 bases remaining between them. Looked up from germline, CDR1 is SGHTA and CDR2 is FQGNSA. CDR3 length equals 13 residues. CDR3 region: CASSPGRANTIYF. CDR3 DNA sequence: TGTGCCAGCAGCCCCGGGAGGGCCAACACCATATATTTT.

The rearrangement uses TRBV9 and TRBJ2-1, with 10 positions matching TRBD2. V shed 0 bases and J 6 bases; nucleotides not matched to a gene: 15. Germline CDR1 reads SGDLS; CDR2 reads YYNGEE. CDR3 length: 19 residues. The CDR3 DNA reads TGTGCCAGCAGCGTAGCACCCGGTTTGAGCGGGAGGGGGTTCAATGAGCAGTTCTTC. Encoded protein: CASSVAPGLSGRGFNEQFF.

The V and J genes are TRBV5-4 and TRBJ2-2; 10 bases agree with TRBD2. Germline lookup yields CDR1 SGHNT and CDR2 YYREEE (reference sequence). There are 16 residues in the CDR3. V was clipped by 4 bases and J by 7 bases; unmatched bases: 10. The CDR3 loop reads CASSPIAGGRNGELFF. CDR3 coding DNA: TGTGCCAGCAGCCCGATAGCGGGAGGTCGTAACGGGGAGCTGTTTTTT.

This clone was counted once. The chain recombines TRBV9 with TRBJ1-3, with 8 bases identical to TRBD1. V lost 0 bases and J lost 7; bases outside the gene matches: 9. CDR1 is SGDLS and CDR2 is YYNGEE in the germline V gene. This CDR3 contains 16 residues. This CDR3 reads CASSVDARGLVNTIYF. The CDR3, as DNA: TGTGCCAGCAGCGTAGACGCCAGGGGGCTAGTGAACACCATATATTTT.

The rearrangement uses TRBV2 and TRBJ1-4; 7 nucleotides align to TRBD1. CDR3 length: 14 amino acids. V was pared by 1 base and J by 7 bases, with 3 bases of the junction left unmatched. CDR1 and CDR2 from the germline V gene are SNHLY and FYNNEI. This CDR3 reads CASSEEGAGEKLFF. The CDR3 DNA is TGTGCCAGCAGTGAAGAGGGGGCCGGTGAAAAACTGTTTTTT.

The V call is TRBV10-3, the J call TRBJ2-7, with a possible D match to TRBD1 (6 bases). Germline-derived CDR1 and CDR2 are ENHRY and SYGVKD. CDR3 length equals 15 residues. The V and J ends lost 4 bases and 1 base respectively, with 14 bases between them. The chain's CDR3 is CAISARQQGSYEQYF. The DNA of the CDR3 is TGTGCCATCAGTGCGAGACAACAGGGATCCTACGAGCAGTACTTC.

The chain links TRBV28 to TRBJ1-1; 8 bases line up with TRBD1. The germline gives CDR1 MDHEN, CDR2 SYDVKM. This CDR3 has 16 residues. V shed 4 bases, J shed 2 bases, and the junction held 9 bases outside the gene matches. CDR3: CASSSTSRGLNTEAFF. Here the CDR3 DNA reads TGTGCCAGCAGTTCAACATCCAGGGGGCTTAACACTGAAGCTTTCTTT.

The chain employs TRBV6-5 and TRBJ2-1; D is possibly TRBD1 (6 bases). The CDR3 contains 12 residues. Per the germline V gene, CDR1 is MNHEY and CDR2 is SVGAGI. Trimming left V 6 bases short and J 6 bases short, with 9 bases between. The CDR3 spells CASRLTGNEQFF. For the CDR3, the DNA is TGTGCCAGCAGGTTGACAGGCAATGAGCAGTTCTTC.

This clone was observed a handful of times. V gene TRBV6-6 combines with J gene TRBJ2-1, with 7 bases matching TRBD2. After removal of 7 bases from V and 6 bases from J, the junction contained 6 bases not matched to a gene. The length of the CDR3 is 13 residues. CDR1 and CDR2 from the germline V gene are MNHNY and SVGAGI (reference sequence). The CDR3 reads CASTRLALNEQFF. CDR3 bases: TGTGCCAGCACCCGACTAGCCCTCAATGAGCAGTTCTTC.

The chain has TRBV19 and TRBJ2-7; tentatively, D is TRBD2 (5 bases). The CDR3 loop spans 13 amino acids. Germline loops: CDR1 LNHDA, CDR2 SQIVND (reference sequence). Between the trimmed V and J ends, which lost 5 bases and 3 bases, there was a span of 11 bases. CDR3 in DNA: TGTGCCAGTAGTCCCCGTGAGGGCTACGAGCAGTACTTC. It translates to CASSPREGYEQYF.